Given below is one T cell receptor (beta chain) in context. The antigen remains unidentified. The sample originates from a study of siplizumab effects on memory and regulatory T cells. Data came from immunoSEQ multiplex PCR; TCRdb stores just in-frame clones and leaves some out. The sample has 50,000 or so clones, about 88% seen once. Study-level points and caveats: Naive T cells, seemingly more diverse than memory cells, seemed major alloresponse contributors. Roughly 75-95% of dividing CD4+ or CD8+ clones were without an attributable naive or memory phenotype. Siplizumab significantly decreased alloreactive sequences from unstimulated CD4+ memory cells.

V was shortened by 7 bases and J by 3 bases, with 9 bases between the two germline ends. The CDR3 sequence is 12 residues long. Germline V gene sequence: CDR1 LNHDA, CDR2 SQIVND (reference sequence). The V call is TRBV19, the J call TRBJ1-1; D gene uncertain. Sequenced: naive CD8+ T cells sorted from blood. This clonotype was obtained from a human donor in good health. CDR3 protein: CASKEGYTEAFF. DNA for the CDR3: TGTGCCAGTAAGGAGGGATACACTGAAGCTTTCTTT.